This passage covers 22 T cell receptor beta chains from one sample sequenced in a study of identifying expanded T cells in peripheral blood. Clones were sequenced by immunoSEQ multiplex PCR, and TCRdb holds only the in-frame ones, with some missing. This table has around 130,000 clones, about 88% appearing once. The sequencing input was blood. The receptors were sampled from a person between 18 and 70 years old in good health.

The rearrangement joins TRBV5-1 to TRBJ1-4; no firm D call. The CDR3 has 14 amino acids. The V and J ends lost 4 bases and 7 bases respectively, with 14 bases between them. Per germline, CDR1 SGHRS and CDR2 YFSETQ. CDR3 nucleotides: TGCGCCAGCAGCCCTTGGGTGGTTGGTGAAAAACTGTTTTTT. This translates into CASSPWVVGEKLFF.

The V and J genes are TRBV28 and TRBJ1-5; D gene ambiguous. The CDR3 has 12 amino acids. V gave up 6 bases and J gave up 5 bases, with 8 bases separating them. In germline, CDR1 is MDHEN, CDR2 SYDVKM. CDR3 region: CASRARDQPQHF. The CDR3 DNA follows: TGTGCCAGCAGGGCCAGAGATCAGCCCCAGCATTTT.

This clone has only one observation. V usage is TRBV6-1 and J usage is TRBJ1-3; 7 bases map to TRBD1. CDR1 and CDR2 from the germline V gene are MNHNS and SASEGT. V shed 5 bases and J 4 bases; nucleotides not matched to a gene: 8. CDR3 length equals 15 residues. The CDR3 loop reads CASSHLTGPGNTIYF. CDR3 bases: TGTGCCAGCAGTCACTTGACAGGGCCCGGAAACACCATATATTTT.

This sequence joins TRBV4-2 and TRBJ2-7, with a weak D call TRBD1 (5 bases). Trimming pared 0 bases from V and 4 bases from J, leaving 10 bases between. From germline, CDR1 is LGHNA and CDR2 YNFKEQ. This CDR3 has 14 residues. The DNA of the CDR3 is TGTGCCAGCAGCCAAGATACGGACACTTACGAGCAGTACTTC. This sequence encodes CASSQDTDTYEQYF.

The genes are TRBV18 and TRBJ1-2; TRBD1 might be the D (5 bases). The CDR3 has 13 amino acids. With 6 bases removed from V and 3 bases from J, the gap between germline ends came to 11 bases. Germline-derived CDR1 and CDR2 are KGHSH and LQKENI. This chain's CDR3 is CASSRRDDYGYTF. The CDR3 DNA follows: TGTGCCAGCTCTCGACGGGACGACTATGGCTACACCTTC.

This clone was counted a few times. The chain uses TRBV6-5 and TRBJ1-5; TRBD1 matches at 8 bases. The germline gives CDR1 MNHEY, CDR2 SVGAGI. The CDR3 consists of 14 residues. Trimming at V came to 2 bases and at J to 6 bases, leaving 3 bases not matched to a gene. CDR3 amino acids: CASSYQQGGQPQHF. CDR3 coding DNA: TGTGCCAGCAGTTACCAACAGGGGGGTCAGCCCCAGCATTTT.

This clone has only one observation. This chain joins TRBV5-8 and TRBJ2-1, with D perhaps matching TRBD1 (6 bases). Germline-derived CDR1 and CDR2 are SGHTS and YDEGEE. Trimming cost V 4 bases and J 15 bases, with 23 bases left between them. The CDR3 sequence is 14 residues long. This CDR3 is CASSKADRLGRGFF. The CDR3 DNA is TGTGCCAGCAGCAAAGCGGACAGACTGGGTAGGGGGTTCTTC.

This rearrangement joins TRBV6-6 to TRBJ1-4, with D unresolved. This CDR3 is built from 13 residues. Germline V gene lookup returns CDR1 MNHNY and CDR2 SVGAGI (reference sequence). Trimming stripped 5 bases from V and 4 bases from J, with 8 bases between. CDR3 in amino acids: CASSVTYNEKLFF. Written as DNA, the CDR3 is TGTGCCAGCAGTGTGACCTATAATGAAAAACTGTTTTTT.

The V call is TRBV30, the J call TRBJ1-2; D uncertain. V was shortened by 3 bases and J by 4 bases, with 6 bases between the two germline ends. The CDR3 has 11 amino acids. Germline V gene lookup returns CDR1 GTSNPN and CDR2 SVGIG (reference sequence). CDR3 bases: TGTGCCTGGAGCCCCACCTATGGCTACACCTTC. Translating gives CAWSPTYGYTF.

The V gene is TRBV19, the J gene TRBJ1-4, with 11 nucleotides matching TRBD1. V dropped 5 bases and J dropped 5; count of bases not matched to a gene: 22. Germline CDR1 and CDR2: LNHDA and SQIVND (reference sequence). The CDR3 is 21 residues long. CDR3 in DNA: TGTGCCAGTAGTCCGCCGGACAGGGGGCGGATGTACCTAGGAGGAAATGAAAAACTGTTTTTT. This gives the protein CASSPPDRGRMYLGGNEKLFF.

The chain employs TRBV6-6 and TRBJ1-5; TRBD1 agrees at 8 bases. The CDR3 is 15 residues long. Germline CDR1 reads MNHNY; CDR2 reads SVGAGI (reference sequence). The junction had 9 bases not matched to a gene; V was cut back by 6 bases and J by 5 bases. The CDR3 DNA sequence: TGTGCCAGCAGACTACCGGGACAGGCGGATCAGCCCCAGCATTTT. It translates to CASRLPGQADQPQHF.

The chain joins TRBV4-2 to TRBJ2-3; 7 bases map to TRBD2. The ends lost 0 bases at V and 5 bases at J; junction bases unmatched: 5. Germline CDR1 and CDR2: LGHNA and YNFKEQ. The CDR3 totals 15 residues. Here the CDR3 reads CASSQEGTMGDTQYF. CDR3 DNA: TGTGCCAGCAGCCAAGAGGGGACTATGGGAGATACGCAGTATTTT.

The chain links TRBV5-1 to TRBJ2-2, with 8 positions matching TRBD1. The CDR3 has 15 residues. CDR1 and CDR2 (germline): SGHRS, YFSETQ. V lost 4 bases, J lost 2 bases, and 4 bases stayed unmatched. The CDR3 region has the DNA TGCGCCAGCAGCATCGGACAGGGAAACACCGGGGAGCTGTTTTTT. Its translation: CASSIGQGNTGELFF.

There are a few counts of this clone. The J gene is TRBJ1-5, the V gene TRBV19; D gene ambiguous. The CDR3 is made up of 17 amino acids. Germline values: CDR1 LNHDA, CDR2 SQIVND (reference sequence). V was cut by 1 base and J by 0 bases, with 13 bases left in between. The CDR3: CASSIGGPLNSNQPQHF. The CDR3 DNA is TGTGCCAGTAGTATAGGTGGCCCTCTCAATAGCAATCAGCCCCAGCATTTT.

This chain joins TRBV16 and TRBJ1-2; D is possibly TRBD1 (5 bases). V was clipped by 11 bases and J by 5 bases, with 21 bases between them. The V gene's germline CDR1 is KGHSY and CDR2 FQNENV. This CDR3 has 14 amino acids. The CDR3 here is CAGQTPGNFYGYTF. CDR3 coding DNA: TGTGCCGGGCAGACCCCAGGGAATTTTTATGGCTACACCTTC. The full variable domain, with the rest looked up from reference TRBV16 and TRBJ1-2, is GEEVAQTPKHLVRGEGQKAKLYCAPIKGHSYVFWYQQVLKNEFKFLISFQNENVFDETGMPKERFSAKCLPNSPCSLEIQATKLEDSAVYFCAGQTPGNFYGYTFGSGTRLTVV.

The V gene is TRBV7-9, the J gene TRBJ1-1; D perhaps matches TRBD1 (6 bases). CDR1 SEHNR and CDR2 FQNEAQ come from the germline V gene (reference sequence). The CDR3 extends over 10 amino acids. V was shortened by 7 bases and J by 11 bases, with 11 bases between the two germline ends. The CDR3 region is CASTVDRAFF. The CDR3 bases are TGTGCCAGCACCGTAGACAGGGCTTTCTTT. Complete variable domain (other parts from reference TRBV7-9 and TRBJ1-1): DTGVSQNPRHKITKRGQNVTFRCDPISEHNRLYWYRQTLGQGPEFLTYFQNEAQLEKSRLLSDRFSAERPKGSFSTLEIQRTEQGDSAMYLCASTVDRAFFGQGTRLTVV.

This clone was seen once. The chain links TRBV7-8 to TRBJ1-1, with D hard to call. The CDR3 has 13 amino acids. Trimming removed 5 bases from V and 5 bases from J, with 12 bases in between. In germline, CDR1 is SGHVS, CDR2 FQNEAQ. The CDR3 sequence: CASSPYIGTEAFF. The CDR3 DNA is TGTGCCAGCAGCCCCTATATCGGGACTGAAGCTTTCTTT. Looking up the rest from reference TRBV7-8 and TRBJ1-1 gives the full variable domain: GAGVSQSPRYKVAKRGQDVALRCDPISGHVSLFWYQQALGQGPEFLTYFQNEAQLDKSGLPSDRFFAERPEGSVSTLKIQRTQQEDSAVYLCASSPYIGTEAFFGQGTRLTVV.

The chain recombines TRBV6-1 with TRBJ2-1, with D hard to call. The V gene's germline CDR1 is MNHNS and CDR2 SASEGT. This CDR3 has 15 amino acids. The V end lost 6 bases, the J end lost 4 bases, and 16 bases lay between the germline ends. The CDR3 sequence is CASSSEYTAYNEQFF. CDR3 coding DNA: TGTGCCAGCAGCTCCGAATATACAGCATACAATGAGCAGTTCTTC.

The V call is TRBV19, the J call TRBJ1-5, with D maybe TRBD1 (5 bases). The CDR3 is 17 amino acids. The V end was cut by 5 bases, the J end by 2 bases, with 19 bases between. Germline assignment: CDR1 LNHDA and CDR2 SQIVND (reference sequence). This CDR3 reads CASSPPVGGGGNQPQHF. CDR3 nucleotides: TGTGCCAGTAGTCCCCCCGTGGGCGGGGGGGGCAATCAGCCCCAGCATTTT.

This sequence joins TRBV7-9 and TRBJ2-1; TRBD2 aligns across 9 bases. The CDR3 totals 15 residues. Germline V lookup: CDR1 SEHNR, CDR2 FQNEAQ (reference sequence). V lost 1 base and J lost 7; bases outside the gene matches: 5. DNA for the CDR3: TGTGCCAGCAGCTTAGTAACAACTAGCGGGAATGAGCAGTTCTTC. Amino acids: CASSLVTTSGNEQFF.

The chain is built from TRBV4-1 and TRBJ1-4; D uncertain. Trimming took off 1 base at V and 7 bases at J, with 19 bases between the two ends. Germline values: CDR1 MGHRA, CDR2 YSYEKL. The length of the CDR3 is 17 residues. As DNA, the CDR3 is TGCGCCAGCAGCCAAGGTTTGGGATCGTTTCGAGGTGAAAAACTGTTTTTT. Its protein product is CASSQGLGSFRGEKLFF.

A single count supports this clone. This rearrangement joins TRBV27 to TRBJ1-5, with D tentatively TRBD1 (5 bases). From germline, CDR1 is MNHEY and CDR2 SMNVEV (reference sequence). Trimming pared 9 bases from V and 3 bases from J, leaving 9 bases between. The CDR3 loop spans 12 amino acids. The CDR3: CARDSDNQPQHF. CDR3 coding DNA: TGTGCCAGAGACAGCGACAATCAGCCCCAGCATTTT.